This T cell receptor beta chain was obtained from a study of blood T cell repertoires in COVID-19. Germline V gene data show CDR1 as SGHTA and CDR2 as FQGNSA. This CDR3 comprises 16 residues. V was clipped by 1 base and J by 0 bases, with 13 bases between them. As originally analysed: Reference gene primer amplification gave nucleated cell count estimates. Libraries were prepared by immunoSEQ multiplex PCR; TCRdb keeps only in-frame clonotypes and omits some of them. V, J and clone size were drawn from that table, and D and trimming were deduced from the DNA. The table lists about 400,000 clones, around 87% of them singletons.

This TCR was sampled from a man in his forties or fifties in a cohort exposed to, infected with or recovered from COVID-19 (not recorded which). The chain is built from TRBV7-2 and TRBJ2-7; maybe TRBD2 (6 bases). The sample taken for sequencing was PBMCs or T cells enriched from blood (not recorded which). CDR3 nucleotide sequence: TGTGCCAGCAGCTTAGTTTCGCGGGGCAGCTCCTACGAGCAGTACTTC. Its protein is CASSLVSRGSSYEQYF.